This T cell receptor beta chain was documented in a study of blood T cell repertoires in COVID-19. For the study at large: Some COVID-19 samples were acute and others convalescent; all came from the United States, Italy and Spain. The cDNA or gDNA used as material had been derived from T cells, B-cell-depleted T cells, or PBMCs.

V trimming: 2 bases; J trimming: 9 bases; junction bases outside the gene matches: 3. Looked up from germline, CDR1 is SGHNT and CDR2 is YYREEE (reference sequence). This CDR3 has 15 amino acids. Per the original data handling: For nucleated cells, counts were estimated from reference gene primer amplification. The method was immunoSEQ multiplex PCR; TCRdb's version includes in-frame clones alone and lacks a portion of them. The DNA gave D and trimming, while V, J and clone size come from that table. Among about 280,000 clones listed, about 90% were seen once. Sequences were obtained from peripheral blood. The TCR originated in a woman in her forties or fifties who had recovered from COVID-19. This chain joins TRBV5-4 and TRBJ2-1, with 15 bases that match TRBD2. The CDR3 DNA follows: TGTGCCAGCAGCTTAGGACTAGCGGGAGGGCGTGAGCAGTTCTTC. It translates to CASSLGLAGGREQFF.